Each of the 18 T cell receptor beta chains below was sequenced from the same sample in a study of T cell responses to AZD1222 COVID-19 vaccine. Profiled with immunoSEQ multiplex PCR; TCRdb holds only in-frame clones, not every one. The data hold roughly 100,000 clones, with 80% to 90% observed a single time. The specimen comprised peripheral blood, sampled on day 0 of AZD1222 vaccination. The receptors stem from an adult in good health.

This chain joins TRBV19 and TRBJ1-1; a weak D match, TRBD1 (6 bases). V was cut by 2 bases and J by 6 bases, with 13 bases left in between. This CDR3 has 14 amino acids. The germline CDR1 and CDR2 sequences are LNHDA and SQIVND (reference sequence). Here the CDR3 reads CASSIQQGRAEAFF. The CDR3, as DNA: TGTGCCAGTAGTATACAACAGGGACGAGCTGAAGCTTTCTTT. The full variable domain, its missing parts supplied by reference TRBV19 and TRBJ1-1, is DGGITQSPKYLFRKEGQNVTLSCEQNLNHDAMYWYRQDPGQGLRLIYYSQIVNDFQKGDIAEGYSVSREKKESFPLTVTSAQKNPTAFYLCASSIQQGRAEAFFGQGTRLTVV.

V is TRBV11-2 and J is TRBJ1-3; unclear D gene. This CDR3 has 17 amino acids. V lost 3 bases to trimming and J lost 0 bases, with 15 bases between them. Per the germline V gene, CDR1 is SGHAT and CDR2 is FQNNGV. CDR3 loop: CASSLNPGRHSGNTIYF. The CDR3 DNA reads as TGTGCCAGCAGCTTGAACCCCGGGAGGCACTCTGGAAACACCATATATTTT.

This CDR3 is CASSPGGDEQYF. DNA for the CDR3: TGTGCCAGCAGCCCGGGGGGGGACGAGCAGTACTTC. The genes are TRBV5-6 and TRBJ2-7, with 8 bases lining up with TRBD2. The CDR3 is 12 residues long. Germline V gene sequence: CDR1 SGHDT, CDR2 YYEEEE. After removal of 4 bases from V and 5 bases from J, the junction contained 2 bases not matched to a gene.

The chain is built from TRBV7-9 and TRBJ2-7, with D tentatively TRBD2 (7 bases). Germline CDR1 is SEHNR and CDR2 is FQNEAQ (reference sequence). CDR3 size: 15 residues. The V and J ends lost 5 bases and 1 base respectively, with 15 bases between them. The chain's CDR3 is CASSVGGAVSYEQYF. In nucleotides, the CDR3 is TGTGCCAGCAGCGTAGGGGGGGCGGTGTCCTACGAGCAGTACTTC.

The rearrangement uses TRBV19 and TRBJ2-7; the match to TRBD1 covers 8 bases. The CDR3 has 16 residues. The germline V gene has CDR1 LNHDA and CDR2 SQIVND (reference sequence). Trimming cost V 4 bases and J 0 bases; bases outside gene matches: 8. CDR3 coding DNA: TGTGCCAGTAGTAACCCGATCGGGACAGGCTCCTACGAGCAGTACTTC. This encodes CASSNPIGTGSYEQYF.

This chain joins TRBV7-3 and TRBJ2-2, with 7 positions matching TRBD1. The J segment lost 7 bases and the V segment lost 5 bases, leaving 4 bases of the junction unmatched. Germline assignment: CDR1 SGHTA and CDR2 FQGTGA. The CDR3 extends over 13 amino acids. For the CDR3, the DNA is TGTGCCAGCAGCCCGCAGGGGGTCGGGGAGCTGTTTTTT. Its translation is CASSPQGVGELFF.

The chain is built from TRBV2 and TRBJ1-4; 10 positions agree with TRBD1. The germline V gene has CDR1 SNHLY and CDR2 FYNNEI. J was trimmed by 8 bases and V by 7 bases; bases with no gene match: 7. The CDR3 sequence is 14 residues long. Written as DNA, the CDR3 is TGTGCCAGCATCCCGGGACAGGGGAACGAAAAACTGTTTTTT. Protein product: CASIPGQGNEKLFF.

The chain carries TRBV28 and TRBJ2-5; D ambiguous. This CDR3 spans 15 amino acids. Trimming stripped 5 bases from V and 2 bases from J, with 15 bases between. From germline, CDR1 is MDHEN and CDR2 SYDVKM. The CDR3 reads CASSQDDPLQETQYF. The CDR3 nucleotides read TGTGCCAGCAGTCAAGATGACCCGCTGCAAGAGACCCAGTACTTC.

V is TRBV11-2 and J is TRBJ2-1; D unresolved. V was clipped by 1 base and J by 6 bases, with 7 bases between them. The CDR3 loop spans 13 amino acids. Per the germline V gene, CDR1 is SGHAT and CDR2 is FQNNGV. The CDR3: CASSLVGSNEQFF. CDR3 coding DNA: TGTGCCAGCAGCTTAGTGGGTTCCAATGAGCAGTTCTTC.

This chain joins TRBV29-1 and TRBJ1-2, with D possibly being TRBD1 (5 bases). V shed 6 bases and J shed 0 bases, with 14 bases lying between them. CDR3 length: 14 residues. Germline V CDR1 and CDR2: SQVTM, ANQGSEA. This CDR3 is CSVQPGGANYGYTF. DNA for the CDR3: TGCAGCGTCCAGCCCGGGGGAGCTAACTATGGCTACACCTTC.

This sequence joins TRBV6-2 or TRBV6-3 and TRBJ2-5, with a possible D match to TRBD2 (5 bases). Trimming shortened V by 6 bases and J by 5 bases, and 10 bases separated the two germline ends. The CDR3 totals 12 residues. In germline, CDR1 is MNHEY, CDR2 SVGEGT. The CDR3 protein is CASSRRGETQYF. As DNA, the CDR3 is TGTGCCAGCAGCCGTCGAGGGGAGACCCAGTACTTC.

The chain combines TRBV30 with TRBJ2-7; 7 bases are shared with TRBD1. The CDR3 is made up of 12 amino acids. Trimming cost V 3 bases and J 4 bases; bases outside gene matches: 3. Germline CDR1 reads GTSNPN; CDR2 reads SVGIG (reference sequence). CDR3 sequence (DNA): TGTGCCTGGAGCGCGACAGGGTACGAGCAGTACTTC. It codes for CAWSATGYEQYF.

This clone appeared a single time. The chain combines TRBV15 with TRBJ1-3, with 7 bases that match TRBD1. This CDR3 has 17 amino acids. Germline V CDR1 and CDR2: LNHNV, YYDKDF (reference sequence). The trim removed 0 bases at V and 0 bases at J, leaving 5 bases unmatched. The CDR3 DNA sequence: TGTGCCACCAGCAGAGAAGGGGGCAGGGGCTCTGGAAACACCATATATTTT. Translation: CATSREGGRGSGNTIYF.

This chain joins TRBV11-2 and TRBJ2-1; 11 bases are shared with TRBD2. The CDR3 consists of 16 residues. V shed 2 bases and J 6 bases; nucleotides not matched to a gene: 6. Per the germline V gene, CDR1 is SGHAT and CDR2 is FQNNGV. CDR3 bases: TGTGCCAGCAGCTTATATCGTGGGACTAGCGGCAATGAGCAGTTCTTC. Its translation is CASSLYRGTSGNEQFF.

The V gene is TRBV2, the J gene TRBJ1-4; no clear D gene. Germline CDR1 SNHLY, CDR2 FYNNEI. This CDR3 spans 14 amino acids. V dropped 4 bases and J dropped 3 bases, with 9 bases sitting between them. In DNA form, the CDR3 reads TGTGCCAGCAGTGGTTTGCGGTCTAATGAAAAACTGTTTTTT. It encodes CASSGLRSNEKLFF.

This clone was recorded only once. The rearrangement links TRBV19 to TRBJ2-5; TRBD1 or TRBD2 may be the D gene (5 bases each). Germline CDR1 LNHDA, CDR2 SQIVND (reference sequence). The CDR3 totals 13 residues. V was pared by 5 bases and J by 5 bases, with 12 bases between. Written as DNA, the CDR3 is TGTGCCAGTAGTGGGGAGACAGCGGAGACCCAGTACTTC. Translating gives CASSGETAETQYF.

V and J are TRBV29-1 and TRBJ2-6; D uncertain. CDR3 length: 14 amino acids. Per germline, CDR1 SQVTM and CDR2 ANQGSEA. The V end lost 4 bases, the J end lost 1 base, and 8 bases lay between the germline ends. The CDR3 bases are TGCAGCGTTGCAGGCCTGTCTGGGGCCAACGTCCTGACTTTC. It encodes CSVAGLSGANVLTF.

CDR3: CASSPNYEQYF. CDR3 in DNA: TGTGCCAGCTCCCCTAACTACGAGCAGTACTTC. This rearrangement joins TRBV18 to TRBJ2-7; no definite D call. This CDR3 region has 11 residues. Trimming shortened V by 6 bases and J by 3 bases, and 6 bases separated the two germline ends. In germline, CDR1 is KGHSH, CDR2 LQKENI.